This T cell receptor (beta chain) was sequenced for a study of CD8 T cells in ankylosing spondylitis. 5'-RACE, quantitative and with molecular barcodes, yielded the TCR beta libraries. TCRdb passed the 5' RACE reads through MiXCR, listing each CDR3 protein once. Among 200,000 to 250,000 distinct CDR3 sequences listed, approximately 24% were seen once. About this clonotype itself: Its antigen is unknown.

Study-level points and caveats: Characteristic, it appeared, of ankylosing spondylitis blood was a TCR beta motif of several highly homologous variants. Enrichment of disease-linked clones was reportedly significant in matched ankylosing spondylitis synovial fluid. Reactive arthritis synovial fluid and blood previously showed some of these motif variants.

Trimming removed 0 bases from V and 0 bases from J; junction bases left unmatched: 4. The CDR3 has 16 amino acids. CDR1 and CDR2 (germline): KGHSH, LQKENI. The sequence came from a male donor with ankylosing spondylitis or in good health (not recorded which). This chain links TRBV18 with TRBJ2-7; 8 bases agree with TRBD2. The sample was blood, either unsorted or a sorted T cell fraction (not recorded which). The CDR3 bases are TGTGCCAGCTCACCACCCGGCGGGGGGTTCTCCTACGAGCAGTACTTC. It encodes CASSPPGGGFSYEQYF.